The sequence of this T cell receptor (beta chain) was determined in a study of beta chain features in type 1 diabetes (dated by TCRdb to the late 2010s). About the study as a whole: Mean age, gender distribution, total cell number and subset yield were not different between patients and healthy donors. A total of approximately 99,000,000 sorted cells were examined across all samples, and RNA yield correlated strongly with the number of cells per subset. In the study, TCRB repertoires of sorted circulating CD4+ T cell subsets from recently diagnosed type 1 diabetes patients were compared with those of matched healthy donors. Naive and central memory subsets were obtained from all 30 or so donors, but regulatory and stem cell-like memory subsets were isolated from only 8 patients and about 8 healthy donors. Study-wide conclusions, independent of this receptor: Type 1 diabetes patients showed a moderate but significant shortening of TCRB CDR3 length in all four CD4+ subsets. Because cDNA rather than genomic DNA was sequenced, highly expressing activated cells could have been over-represented, although no difference in activation and CD3 levels was found between groups. Naive, central memory and regulatory TCRB repertoires appeared more similar among patients than among healthy donors. Because the HLA sub-analyses included only small numbers of individuals, any influence of HLA type on TCRB rearrangement was left unresolved. Fewer insertions and more nucleotide deletions at VDJ recombination sites were observed in patients with type 1 diabetes, implying thymic rearrangement abnormalities. Shorter templates might be favored by PCR, yet because patient and control samples were amplified and corrected together, any such skew would affect both groups equally.

This clone has a handful of counts. Its antigen remains unidentified. No base-level quality is on record; no much larger clone is a single base apart. From each donor, a single peripheral blood sample of around 0.12 L on average was drawn into heparinised tubes. A BD FACSAria II was used to sort naive, central memory, regulatory and stem cell-like memory CD4+ T cells with a panel that included CD45RO, CCR7, CD25, CD127, CD95 and CD27. Purity was above 98% for every sorted population. PBMCs were isolated immediately by Lymphoprep density gradient centrifugation and stained directly without culture. Samples were stained and sorted in pairs, with one healthy donor and one patient per experiment, so that batch effects were minimized. All of the isolated RNA was reverse transcribed with the High Capacity cDNA Reverse Transcription Kit, so expressed TCRB transcripts were sequenced. Deep immunoSEQ sequencing was performed on naive, central memory and regulatory T cell samples, with an average of about 3.6 million total reads per sample. After sorted cells were lysed in RLT buffer, RNA was extracted with DNase-treated RNeasy Micro or Mini kits, with the choice depending on cell number. Each cell subset was processed separately to prevent cross-contamination, with patient and healthy donor samples processed together. Using the immunoSEQ multiplex PCR, TCRB sequences were amplified from cDNA into 87-bp fragments spanning the CDR3 region. The amplicons were sequenced using the Illumina HiSeq platform. The study's processing was this. Synthetic template baselines were used to correct PCR bias computationally, reads within Hamming distance 2 were collapsed together, and singletons that could not be merged were discarded. Reads were aligned to IMGT to assign V, D and J genes, CDR3 length, and insertions or deletions at six rearrangement sites. Within each subset, clonotype counts were normalized to the number of sorted cells before true diversity and Gini coefficients were calculated with the tcR R package. The overlap coefficient, calculated on TCRB nucleotide sequences, was used to measure repertoire sharing. Not all clones reach the TCRdb copy of this immuneACCESS table, which keeps in-frame sequences only. Checked studies attribute under half of the gap to unresolved V genes and leave the rest unexplained. That table furnishes V, J and clone size, whereas the DNA furnished D and trimming. This sample lists under 300,000 clones; roughly 8% were detected once. The ten largest clones capture over 0.8% of the sample.

The material sequenced was central memory CD4+ T cells from blood. This TCR came from a woman aged 18-29 years in good health.

Read as DNA, the sequence is TGTGCCAGCAGCTTAGGAGCGGGAACGGAGGGTCAGCCCCAGCATTTT. Its translation is CASSLGAGTEGQPQHF. The V and J segments used are TRBV7-2 and TRBJ1-5, with an unclear D gene assignment. The trim is 1 base for V and 6 bases for J, with a gap of 16 bases between the germline ends. The CDR1 and CDR2 encoded by the germline V gene are SGHTA and FQGNSA. The CDR3 goes from the cysteine to the phenylalanine over 16 residues. Of the read, only the CDR3 DNA is kept; its 48 bases are in frame from base 1.